This paragraph covers one T cell receptor beta chain sequence. Its antigen is unknown. TCRdb keeps only in-frame clones here, not all; method: immunoSEQ multiplex PCR. The sample includes about 64,000 clones, approximately 90% of them seen just once. This specimen comes from a study of T cell responses to AZD1222 COVID-19 vaccine. Findings of the study overall: Of spike-specific TCRs, nearly half reportedly target regions left unmutated in variants. Clonal diversity was possibly underestimated; the donors were predominantly white British and more often female.

Sequencing used peripheral blood, obtained 28 days after the second dose of the MenACWY control vaccine. The receptor comes from an adult who received the MenACWY meningococcal vaccine as a control.

CDR3 protein: CASSHGTSGKSSYEQYF. The CDR3 DNA sequence: TGCGCCAGCAGCCATGGGACTAGCGGGAAAAGCTCCTACGAGCAGTACTTC. J is TRBJ2-7 and V is TRBV5-1; 13 nucleotides match TRBD2. Germline V CDR1 and CDR2: SGHRS, YFSETQ. V was pared by 4 bases and J by 0 bases, with 7 bases of the junction left unmatched. The CDR3 runs to 17 residues.